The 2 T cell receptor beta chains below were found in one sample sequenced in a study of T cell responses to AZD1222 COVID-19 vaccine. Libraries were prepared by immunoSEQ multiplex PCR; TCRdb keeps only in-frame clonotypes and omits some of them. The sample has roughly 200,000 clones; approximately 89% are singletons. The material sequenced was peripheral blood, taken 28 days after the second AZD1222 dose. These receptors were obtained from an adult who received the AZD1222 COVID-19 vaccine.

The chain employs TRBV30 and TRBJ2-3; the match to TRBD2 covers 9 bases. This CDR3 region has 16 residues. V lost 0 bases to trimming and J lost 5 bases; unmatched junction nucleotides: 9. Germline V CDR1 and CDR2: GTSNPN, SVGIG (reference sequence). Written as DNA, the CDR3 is TGTGCCTGGAGTGTAGGCCTAGCGGGACGGATAGATACGCAGTATTTT. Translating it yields CAWSVGLAGRIDTQYF. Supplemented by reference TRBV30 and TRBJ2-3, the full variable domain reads SQTIHQWPATLVQPVGSPLSLECTVEGTSNPNLYWYRQAAGRGLQLLFYSVGIGQISSEVPQNLSASRPQDRQFILSSKKLLLSDSGFYLCAWSVGLAGRIDTQYFGPGTRLTVL.

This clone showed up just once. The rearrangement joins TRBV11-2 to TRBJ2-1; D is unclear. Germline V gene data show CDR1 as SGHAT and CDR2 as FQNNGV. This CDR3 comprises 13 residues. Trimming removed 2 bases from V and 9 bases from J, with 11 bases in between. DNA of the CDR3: TGTGCCAGCAGCTTATACGCCTTTGGTGAGCAGTTCTTC. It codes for CASSLYAFGEQFF.